This T cell receptor (beta chain) came from a study of T cells in Graves' hyperthyroidism and ophthalmopathy. Study results and limitations: Most thyroid clonotypes expanded above 0.001 appeared in blood too.

The diagnostic basis comprised clinical symptoms, serum thyroxine and TRAb, thyroid ultrasound and orbital computed tomography. In regard to this clonotype: Its antigen is not identified.

What was amplified from RNA transcripts were TCR beta CDR3 regions. TCR CDR3 underwent first-round RT-PCR with the HTBI primer set. In TCRdb, the multiplex PCR reads were re-called with MiXCR into one record per CDR3 protein. The top ten hold about 25% of the sample, which has some 510,000 distinct CDR3 sequences, around 20% seen once. CDR3 length: 15 amino acids. With 7 bases removed from V and 1 base from J, the gap between germline ends came to 16 bases. Germline V gives CDR1 SGHTA, CDR2 FQGNSA. This chain joins TRBV7-2 and TRBJ1-1; D is ambiguous. Sequencing was carried out using blood. This sequence originates from a man younger than 35 with Graves' hyperthyroidism. The CDR3 sequence is CASTWRAGPNTEAFF. In DNA form, the CDR3 reads TGTGCCAGCACCTGGAGAGCCGGTCCGAACACTGAAGCTTTCTTT.